This T cell receptor (beta chain) was documented in a study of T cell responses to AZD1222 COVID-19 vaccine. Sequencing used immunoSEQ multiplex PCR; TCRdb keeps in-frame clones, though not all of them. The sample lists more than 90,000 clones, 70% to 90% occurring once. Study-wide points: Most donors were white British and more were female, and clonal diversity was possibly underestimated.

In the case of this clone: The target antigen is unknown.

The source of this sequence is an adult in good health. The input for sequencing was peripheral blood, taken on day 0 of AZD1222 vaccination.

The CDR3 is CASSEGYFGLAGIHEQYF. CDR3 nucleotides: TGTGCCAGCAGTGAAGGTTATTTCGGACTAGCGGGAATACACGAGCAGTACTTC. The V call is TRBV2, the J call TRBJ2-7; 12 nucleotides match TRBD2. With V trimmed by 1 base and J by 5 bases, 12 bases remained unmatched. CDR3 length: 18 residues. Germline V gene sequence: CDR1 SNHLY, CDR2 FYNNEI.